The 21 T cell receptor beta chains listed next were all sequenced from one sample in a study of cytomegalovirus exposure and HLA in healthy donors. This PCR relied on a set of 60 Vbeta primers and 13 Jbeta primers. The protocol was immunoSEQ multiplex PCR, while the TCRdb copy is restricted to in-frame clones and leaves out a portion. The sample includes 170,000 or so clones, almost 85% of them seen just once. The sample consisted of PBMCs. These receptors were collected from a woman between 50 and 59 years old in good health and CMV-seronegative.

This chain joins TRBV28 and TRBJ2-5; D remains ambiguous. CDR3 length: 13 residues. Germline loops: CDR1 MDHEN, CDR2 SYDVKM. V shed 6 bases and J shed 5 bases, with 13 bases lying between them. DNA of the CDR3: TGTGCCAGCAGCCCTTTTCCGGGTGAGACCCAGTACTTC. Translation: CASSPFPGETQYF. Based on the CDR3 plus reference TRBV28 and TRBJ2-5, the full variable domain is DVKVTQSSRYLVKRTGEKVFLECVQDMDHENMFWYRQDPGLGLRLIYFSYDVKMKEKGDIPEGYSVSREKKERFSLILESASTNQTSMYLCASSPFPGETQYFGPGTRLLVL.

V is TRBV7-9 and J is TRBJ2-5, with a weak D call TRBD2 (6 bases). Trimming removed 1 base from V and 7 bases from J, with 13 bases in between. The length of the CDR3 is 14 residues. In germline, CDR1 is SEHNR, CDR2 FQNEAQ (reference sequence). The CDR3 loop reads CASSLVKRAGTQYF. CDR3 nucleotide sequence: TGTGCCAGCAGCTTAGTAAAGCGGGCAGGGACCCAGTACTTC.

The chain joins TRBV5-4 to TRBJ2-1, with 8 bases fitting TRBD2. The CDR3 is 16 residues long. The J segment lost 5 bases and the V segment lost 4 bases, leaving 11 bases of the junction unmatched. Germline V gene sequence: CDR1 SGHNT, CDR2 YYREEE (reference sequence). CDR3 DNA: TGTGCCAGCAGCCGCGGGCTGGGCGGGGGGCACAATGAGCAGTTCTTC. It codes for CASSRGLGGGHNEQFF. The full variable domain, in which reference TRBV5-4 and TRBJ2-1 provide the parts outside the CDR3, is ETGVTQSPTHLIKTRGQQVTLRCSSQSGHNTVSWYQQALGQGPQFIFQYYREEENGRGNFPPRFSGLQFPNYSSELNVNALELDDSALYLCASSRGLGGGHNEQFFGPGTRLTVL.

The gene calls are TRBV11-2 and TRBJ1-4; TRBD1 agrees at 7 bases. Looked up from germline, CDR1 is SGHAT and CDR2 is FQNNGV. The CDR3 is 16 residues long. V lost 0 bases, J lost 6 bases, and 7 bases stayed unmatched. The CDR3 coding sequence is TGTGCCAGCAGCTTAGACCCAGACAGGGTTCATGAAAAACTGTTTTTT. Encoded protein: CASSLDPDRVHEKLFF.

The chain links TRBV10-3 to TRBJ1-2, with 7 bases matching TRBD1. The CDR3 is 13 residues long. The V segment lost 10 bases and the J segment 6 bases; nucleotides outside the gene matches: 11. Germline loops: CDR1 ENHRY, CDR2 SYGVKD. The CDR3 DNA sequence: TGTGCCACCGGACAGGCTGGTGCCGATGGCTACACCTTC. Amino acids: CATGQAGADGYTF.

The chain is built from TRBV7-9 and TRBJ1-1; 7 nucleotides agree with TRBD1. Germline CDR1 is SEHNR and CDR2 is FQNEAQ (reference sequence). CDR3 size: 13 residues. V dropped 5 bases and J dropped 6; count of bases not matched to a gene: 6. This CDR3 reads CASSLTGLSEAFF. DNA for the CDR3: TGTGCCAGCAGCCTGACAGGGCTCTCTGAAGCTTTCTTT.

The CDR3 sequence: CASSIEGQGQQYF. In DNA form, the CDR3 reads TGTGCCAGTAGTATAGAGGGACAGGGACAGCAGTACTTC. The chain uses TRBV19 and TRBJ2-7; 9 nucleotides match TRBD1. This CDR3 comprises 13 residues. The V gene end was trimmed by 0 bases and the J gene end by 8 bases; junction bases not matched to a gene: 2. Germline CDR1 is LNHDA and CDR2 is SQIVND (reference sequence). The whole variable domain, remainder taken from reference TRBV19 and TRBJ2-7, is DGGITQSPKYLFRKEGQNVTLSCEQNLNHDAMYWYRQDPGQGLRLIYYSQIVNDFQKGDIAEGYSVSREKKESFPLTVTSAQKNPTAFYLCASSIEGQGQQYFGPGTRLTVT.

V is TRBV5-1 and J is TRBJ2-1; 9 bases align to TRBD1. Germline loops: CDR1 SGHRS, CDR2 YFSETQ. The CDR3 has 15 amino acids. Trimming removed 4 bases from V and 7 bases from J; junction bases left unmatched: 9. CDR3 region: CASSAEDRGKNEQFF. The CDR3 nucleotides read TGCGCCAGCAGCGCGGAGGACAGGGGTAAAAATGAGCAGTTCTTC.

This clone was detected only once. The chain combines TRBV2 with TRBJ2-7; no clear D. CDR1 and CDR2 (germline): SNHLY, FYNNEI. With 1 base removed from V and 6 bases from J, the gap between germline ends came to 10 bases. This CDR3 is 13 amino acids long. CDR3 sequence (DNA): TGTGCCAGCAGTGAAGACATTTTCGTCGAGCAGTACTTC. Translation gives CASSEDIFVEQYF. Variable domain in full (rest from reference TRBV2 and TRBJ2-7): EPEVTQTPSHQVTQMGQEVILRCVPISNHLYFYWYRQILGQKVEFLVSFYNNEISEKSEIFDDQFSVERPDGSNFTLKIRSTKLEDSAMYFCASSEDIFVEQYFGPGTRLTVT.

The genes are TRBV10-3 and TRBJ2-5, with D perhaps matching TRBD1 (6 bases). The CDR3 spans 16 residues. CDR1 ENHRY and CDR2 SYGVKD come from the germline V gene. V shed 8 bases and J shed 3 bases, with 22 bases lying between them. In DNA form, the CDR3 reads TGTGCCATCCGAGAATTACAACAGGGAGACAAAGAGACCCAGTACTTC. Its translation: CAIRELQQGDKETQYF.

The rearrangement uses TRBV28 and TRBJ1-1; D might be TRBD1 (5 bases). Germline CDR1 reads MDHEN; CDR2 reads SYDVKM. The V end was cut by 5 bases, the J end by 2 bases, with 18 bases between. This CDR3 region has 16 residues. CDR3 in amino acids: CASSIQDGGVNTEAFF. The CDR3 DNA reads TGTGCCAGCAGTATCCAGGACGGGGGGGTAAACACTGAAGCTTTCTTT.

CDR3 amino acids: CSVERGGYQETQYF. In DNA form, the CDR3 reads TGCAGCGTGGAGCGGGGGGGGTACCAAGAGACCCAGTACTTC. J is TRBJ2-5 and V is TRBV29-1; 10 bases line up with TRBD2. J gave up 0 bases and V 6 bases, and 4 bases lay outside the gene matches. CDR3 length equals 14 residues. The germline V gene has CDR1 SQVTM and CDR2 ANQGSEA. Full variable domain (missing parts from reference TRBV29-1 and TRBJ2-5): SAVISQKPSRDICQRGTSLTIQCQVDSQVTMMFWYRQQPGQSLTLIATANQGSEATYESGFVIDKFPISRPNLTFSTLTVSNMSPEDSSIYLCSVERGGYQETQYFGPGTRLLVL.

V usage is TRBV19 and J usage is TRBJ2-7; D not certain. V gave up 4 bases and J gave up 3 bases, with 4 bases separating them. In germline, CDR1 is LNHDA, CDR2 SQIVND (reference sequence). CDR3 size: 11 residues. CDR3 DNA sequence: TGTGCCAGTAGTAACAGCTACGAGCAGTACTTC. This codes for CASSNSYEQYF. Based on the CDR3 plus reference TRBV19 and TRBJ2-7, the full variable domain is DGGITQSPKYLFRKEGQNVTLSCEQNLNHDAMYWYRQDPGQGLRLIYYSQIVNDFQKGDIAEGYSVSREKKESFPLTVTSAQKNPTAFYLCASSNSYEQYFGPGTRLTVT.

This chain uses TRBV5-4 with TRBJ2-6; weak D call: TRBD2 (5 bases). In germline, CDR1 is SGHNT, CDR2 YYREEE (reference sequence). Trimming stripped 4 bases from V and 2 bases from J, with 10 bases between. This CDR3 region has 15 residues. CDR3 DNA sequence: TGTGCCAGCAGCATGAGGGTGGCTGGGGCCAACGTCCTGACTTTC. Its protein product is CASSMRVAGANVLTF.

The V and J genes are TRBV28 and TRBJ1-2; D unresolved. This CDR3 is built from 15 residues. Trimming pared 7 bases from V and 0 bases from J, leaving 15 bases between. The germline V gene encodes CDR1 MDHEN and CDR2 SYDVKM. The CDR3 loop reads CASIESGEANYGYTF. The CDR3 bases are TGTGCCAGCATCGAAAGCGGCGAAGCTAACTATGGCTACACCTTC.

This rearrangement joins TRBV7-3 to TRBJ2-1; TRBD2 aligns across 9 bases. This CDR3 region has 17 residues. CDR1 SGHTA and CDR2 FQGTGA come from the germline V gene. After removal of 0 bases from V and 6 bases from J, the junction contained 9 bases not matched to a gene. DNA for the CDR3: TGTGCCAGCAGCTTAACGCGACTAGCGGAGGGCATCAATGAGCAGTTCTTC. Translation gives CASSLTRLAEGINEQFF.

The V call is TRBV9, the J call TRBJ2-5, with 7 nucleotides matching TRBD1. Germline values: CDR1 SGDLS, CDR2 YYNGEE. The CDR3 runs 14 residues. After removal of 3 bases from V and 4 bases from J, the junction contained 6 bases not matched to a gene. The CDR3 loop is CASSDSQGRETQYF. For the CDR3, the DNA is TGTGCCAGCAGCGACTCACAGGGGAGAGAGACCCAGTACTTC.

The genes are TRBV2 and TRBJ1-1, with 7 bases identical to TRBD1. Looked up from germline, CDR1 is SNHLY and CDR2 is FYNNEI. The length of the CDR3 is 14 residues. The trim removed 5 bases at V and 7 bases at J, leaving 10 bases unmatched. The CDR3 loop reads CASSLMGTAGEAFF. CDR3 bases: TGTGCCAGCAGTCTGATGGGGACAGCCGGTGAAGCTTTCTTT.

This clone was seen a single time. V usage is TRBV4-3 and J usage is TRBJ2-1; a possible D gene is TRBD2 (6 bases). CDR1 is LGHNA and CDR2 is YSLEER in the germline V gene. Trimming took off 0 bases at V and 4 bases at J, with 13 bases between the two ends. The CDR3 runs to 16 residues. Here the CDR3 DNA reads TGCGCCAGCAGCCAAGACGACGGGGGACTTTACAATGAGCAGTTCTTC. Translation gives CASSQDDGGLYNEQFF.

This clone has only one observation. The V call is TRBV7-8, the J call TRBJ1-4, with TRBD1 matching 8 bases. The CDR3 contains 15 residues. Germline CDR1 is SGHVS and CDR2 is FQNEAQ. Trimming took 4 bases from V and 7 from J; bases not matched to a gene: 8. CDR3 DNA sequence: TGTGCCAGCAGCTCGACAGGGGAGTGGGGTGAAAAACTGTTTTTT. It is translated as CASSSTGEWGEKLFF.

This chain uses TRBV19 with TRBJ2-7; 9 bases match TRBD1. The trim removed 3 bases at V and 4 bases at J, leaving 10 bases unmatched. Germline V gene data show CDR1 as LNHDA and CDR2 as SQIVND (reference sequence). This CDR3 is built from 16 residues. In DNA, the CDR3 is TGTGCCAGTAGTATCGGCGGGGGACAGGGTACGTACGAGCAGTACTTC. Amino acid sequence: CASSIGGGQGTYEQYF.